Following are 7 T cell receptor beta chains from one sample sequenced in a study of T cell repertoires in cytomegalovirus infection. TCRdb passed the reads through MiXCR, listing each CDR3 protein once. Of about 130,000 distinct CDR3 sequences in the sample, about 24% were seen once. Antigen specificity for these receptors is unknown. Sequenced material: PBMCs, sequenced either directly or after in vitro stimulation (not recorded which). These receptors came from a human donor in good health (CMV status not recorded). Some clones in this sample may be carry-over from other donors' samples.

V gene TRBV4-1 combines with J gene TRBJ1-4; TRBD1 aligns across 10 bases. Losses at the gene ends were 6 bases for V and 8 bases for J; bases not matched to a gene: 6. The germline V gene has CDR1 MGHRA and CDR2 YSYEKL. This CDR3 comprises 14 residues. The CDR3 DNA is TGCGCCAGCAGGCGACAGGGGGCTTGGGAAAAACTGTTTTTT. Encoded protein: CASRRQGAWEKLFF.

This CDR3 is CASSETHRGSKETQYF. The CDR3 DNA sequence: TGTGCCAGCAGCGAAACTCACAGGGGATCGAAAGAGACCCAGTACTTC. The chain is built from TRBV7-4 and TRBJ2-5; TRBD1 matches at 7 bases. Germline loops: CDR1 SGHVT, CDR2 SQSDAQ. CDR3 size: 16 residues. V shed 5 bases and J 3 bases; nucleotides not matched to a gene: 12.

V is TRBV28 and J is TRBJ2-2; perhaps TRBD1 as D (5 bases). Germline CDR1 and CDR2: MDHEN and SYDVKM. The V end was cut by 3 bases, the J end by 0 bases, with 11 bases between. The CDR3 spans 16 residues. CDR3 coding DNA: TGTGCCAGCAGTTTTGTTGGCAGGGCGAACACCGGGGAGCTGTTTTTT. Protein product: CASSFVGRANTGELFF.

This clonotype was observed a few times. The J gene is TRBJ1-2, the V gene TRBV7-2; a weak D match, TRBD1 (6 bases). The CDR3 loop spans 13 amino acids. V gave up 6 bases and J gave up 8 bases, with 16 bases separating them. CDR1 SGHTA and CDR2 FQGNSA come from the germline V gene. The CDR3: CASSYQGSRGYTF. The CDR3 nucleotides read TGTGCCAGCAGTTATCAGGGGAGTCGGGGCTACACCTTC.

The chain joins TRBV27 to TRBJ1-6, with 8 positions matching TRBD1. Germline loops: CDR1 MNHEY, CDR2 SMNVEV (reference sequence). The CDR3 has 15 residues. V lost 4 bases and J lost 9; bases outside the gene matches: 8. Here the CDR3 DNA reads TGTGCCAGCAGTTCCCCTGGACAGGGCGGTTCACCCCTCCACTTT. It yields the protein CASSSPGQGGSPLHF.

V and J are TRBV2 and TRBJ1-1; TRBD1 is a possible D gene (5 bases). The CDR3 has 13 amino acids. Deletions cut 8 bases from V and 1 base from J, with 11 bases between. Germline values: CDR1 SNHLY, CDR2 FYNNEI. CDR3 coding DNA: TGTGCCAGCGGCCGGGACCCGAACACTGAAGCTTTCTTT. Amino acid sequence: CASGRDPNTEAFF.

The CDR3 protein is CAWIGVNIQYF. CDR3 DNA: TGTGCCTGGATTGGGGTCAACATTCAGTACTTC. The V gene is TRBV30, the J gene TRBJ2-4; no definite D call. Deletions cut 4 bases from V and 7 bases from J, with 8 bases between. The germline V gene has CDR1 GTSNPN and CDR2 SVGIG (reference sequence). The CDR3 is made up of 11 amino acids.